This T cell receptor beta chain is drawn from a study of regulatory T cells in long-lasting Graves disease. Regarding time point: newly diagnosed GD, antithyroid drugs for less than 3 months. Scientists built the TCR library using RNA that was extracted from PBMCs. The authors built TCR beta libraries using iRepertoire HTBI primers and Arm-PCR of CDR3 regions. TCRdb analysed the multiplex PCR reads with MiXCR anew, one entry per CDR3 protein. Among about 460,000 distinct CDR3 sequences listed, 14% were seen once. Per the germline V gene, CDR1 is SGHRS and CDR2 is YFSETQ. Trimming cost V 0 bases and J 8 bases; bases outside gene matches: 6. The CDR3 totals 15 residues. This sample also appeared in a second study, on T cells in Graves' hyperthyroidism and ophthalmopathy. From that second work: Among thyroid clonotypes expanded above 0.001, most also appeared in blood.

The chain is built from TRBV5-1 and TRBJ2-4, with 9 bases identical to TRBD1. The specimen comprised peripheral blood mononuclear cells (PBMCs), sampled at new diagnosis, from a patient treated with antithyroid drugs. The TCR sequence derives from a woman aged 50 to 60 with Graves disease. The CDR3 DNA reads TGCGCCAGCAGCTTGGACGACAGGGGGGAGGACATTCAGTACTTC. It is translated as CASSLDDRGEDIQYF. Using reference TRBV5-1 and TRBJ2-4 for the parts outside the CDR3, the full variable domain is KAGVTQTPRYLIKTRGQQVTLSCSPISGHRSVSWYQQTPGQGLQFLFEYFSETQRNKGNFPGRFSGRQFSNSRSEMNVSTLELGDSALYLCASSLDDRGEDIQYFGAGTRLSVL.